This TCR beta chain emerged from a study of tumor-infiltrating lymphocytes in primary liver carcinoma. Germline CDR1 and CDR2: SGHNT and YENEEA. Trimming removed 3 bases at V and 5 bases at J, with 16 bases between. The CDR3 has 15 residues. For blood RNA, unsorted whole blood served as the source, and germline DNA was extracted too. Making TCR beta cDNA involved 400 to 600 ng total RNA and a constant-region primer. Libraries covering TCR beta were generated through three nested multiplex PCR rounds (using a slightly modified ARM-PCR). A C-beta reverse primer and TRBV1-TRBV30 forward primers served in each of the first two PCR rounds, at about 9 cycles apiece. TCRdb analysed the multiplex PCR reads with MiXCR anew, one entry per CDR3 protein. Of fewer than 400,000 distinct CDR3 sequences listed, 45% to 70% were seen once; the top ten hold 15% to 20%.

The material sequenced was peripheral blood. This TCR came from a woman aged 25 to 39 with primary liver carcinoma and hepatitis B virus infection. V and J are TRBV11-3 and TRBJ1-1, with D unclear. The CDR3 DNA reads as TGTGCCAGCAGCTTCGCCGCGAGTTCGAGGACTGAAGCTTTCTTT. It yields the protein CASSFAASSRTEAFF.